The 30 T cell receptor beta chains in this list originate from one sample, sequenced in a study of blood T cell repertoires in COVID-19. Sequencing used immunoSEQ multiplex PCR; TCRdb keeps in-frame clones, though not all of them. The sample lists around 250,000 clones; 85% to 90% were seen once. The specimen was PBMCs or T cells enriched from blood (not recorded which). These receptors all stem from a man over 45 who had been exposed to COVID-19.

The chain joins TRBV13 to TRBJ1-1, with D possibly TRBD1 on 5 matching bases. V lost 3 bases and J lost 11, with 22 bases in between. The length of the CDR3 is 15 residues. CDR1 is PRHDT, CDR2 FYEKMQ, per germline (reference sequence). CDR3 DNA sequence: TGTGCCAGCAGCTTCGTCGATGTGGGGCGCGATAGGGCTTTCTTT. It is translated as CASSFVDVGRDRAFF.

This clone has more than one count but fewer than ten. In DNA form, the CDR3 reads TGTGCCAGCAGTTTGACAGGGGCGGGCGGGGAGCTGTTTTTT. It is translated as CASSLTGAGGELFF. The chain couples TRBV27 to TRBJ2-2; 8 bases line up with TRBD1. Germline lookup yields CDR1 MNHEY and CDR2 SMNVEV (reference sequence). This CDR3 is 14 amino acids long. V shed 3 bases and J 7 bases; nucleotides not matched to a gene: 4.

The chain links TRBV27 to TRBJ1-5; possible D gene TRBD1, 5 bases. Looked up from germline, CDR1 is MNHEY and CDR2 is SMNVEV (reference sequence). V was cut by 1 base and J by 4 bases, with 11 bases left in between. The CDR3 contains 15 residues. The CDR3 DNA sequence: TGTGCCAGCAGTTTATTGACCGGGGGGAATCAGCCCCAGCATTTT. Translating gives CASSLLTGGNQPQHF.

The rearrangement uses TRBV27 and TRBJ2-3; D is unresolved. The CDR3 spans 16 residues. Germline V gives CDR1 MNHEY, CDR2 SMNVEV (reference sequence). The V end was cut by 4 bases, the J end by 1 base, with 15 bases between. In DNA form, the CDR3 reads TGTGCCAGCAGTTACGCGGTCGGTTCTGGCACAGATACGCAGTATTTT. Translated, it gives CASSYAVGSGTDTQYF.

The chain recombines TRBV28 with TRBJ1-1, with 8 bases aligning to TRBD1. Per germline, CDR1 MDHEN and CDR2 SYDVKM. V was clipped by 3 bases and J by 0 bases; unmatched bases: 6. CDR3 length: 16 residues. The CDR3 here is CASSFRTGRMNTEAFF. The CDR3 DNA reads TGTGCCAGCAGTTTCAGGACAGGGAGAATGAACACTGAAGCTTTCTTT.

This chain joins TRBV18 and TRBJ2-3; 7 nucleotides match TRBD1. Looked up from germline, CDR1 is KGHSH and CDR2 is LQKENI. After removal of 1 base from V and 4 bases from J, the junction contained 8 bases not matched to a gene. CDR3 length equals 16 residues. CDR3: CASSPLGRGLPDTQYF. The CDR3 nucleotides are TGTGCCAGCTCACCACTTGGCAGGGGGTTGCCAGATACGCAGTATTTT.

This clone was counted once. This chain uses TRBV5-4 with TRBJ2-6; D is perhaps TRBD1 (5 bases). V gave up 4 bases and J gave up 2 bases, with 13 bases separating them. The length of the CDR3 is 16 residues. The germline V gene has CDR1 SGHNT and CDR2 YYREEE (reference sequence). CDR3 protein: CASSLSTVPGANVLTF. The CDR3 DNA follows: TGTGCCAGCAGCCTTTCGACAGTCCCTGGGGCCAACGTCCTGACTTTC.

The V gene is TRBV27, the J gene TRBJ2-5; D possibly corresponds to TRBD2 (7 bases). From germline, CDR1 is MNHEY and CDR2 SMNVEV (reference sequence). This CDR3 has 15 amino acids. V was cut by 6 bases and J by 4 bases, with 18 bases left in between. This CDR3 reads CASRFTGGRGETQYF. CDR3 in DNA: TGTGCCAGCAGATTTACCGGGGGGCGCGGAGAGACCCAGTACTTC.

The chain combines TRBV2 with TRBJ2-1; 11 nucleotides match TRBD1. J gave up 8 bases and V 7 bases, and 7 bases lay outside the gene matches. The CDR3 covers 14 residues. Per germline, CDR1 SNHLY and CDR2 FYNNEI. The CDR3 protein is CASTLDRGQDEQFF. In DNA, the CDR3 is TGTGCCAGCACTCTGGACAGGGGGCAAGATGAGCAGTTCTTC.

The chain is built from TRBV5-1 and TRBJ2-2; TRBD2 might be the D (6 bases). Germline-derived CDR1 and CDR2 are SGHRS and YFSETQ. V was shortened by 4 bases and J by 0 bases, with 13 bases between the two germline ends. The CDR3 spans 16 residues. Written as DNA, the CDR3 is TGCGCCAGCAGCAGAGCGGGTCTGGCGAACACCGGGGAGCTGTTTTTT. Amino acids: CASSRAGLANTGELFF.

The chain is built from TRBV3-1 (or the pseudogene TRBV3-2) and TRBJ2-5, with 10 bases identical to TRBD2. Germline CDR1 and CDR2: LGHDT and YNNKEL (reference sequence). The CDR3 loop spans 15 amino acids. After removal of 4 bases from V and 6 bases from J, the junction contained 8 bases not matched to a gene. As DNA, the CDR3 is TGTGCCAGCAGCCGTCGTAGCGGGAGGCGCAAGACCCAGTACTTC. It specifies CASSRRSGRRKTQYF.

The rearrangement uses TRBV20-1 and TRBJ2-1; 7 bases fit TRBD2. Trimming removed 3 bases from V and 0 bases from J; junction bases left unmatched: 2. This CDR3 region has 14 residues. CDR1 and CDR2 (germline): DFQATT, SNEGSKA (reference sequence). The CDR3 coding sequence is TGCAGTGCTAGTCGCGGGAGCTCCTACAATGAGCAGTTCTTC. Translation gives CSASRGSSYNEQFF.

This clone was seen a few times. The chain links TRBV2 to TRBJ1-5, with 8 bases lining up with TRBD1. Losses at the gene ends were 7 bases for V and 7 bases for J; bases not matched to a gene: 9. The CDR3 loop spans 14 amino acids. Germline CDR1 is SNHLY and CDR2 is FYNNEI. CDR3 nucleotides: TGTGCCAGCAATACAGGGACAGGTGTACAGCCCCAGCATTTT. Amino acids: CASNTGTGVQPQHF.

The gene calls are TRBV9 and TRBJ1-2, with D possibly being TRBD1 (5 bases). The CDR3 is 14 amino acids. Between the trimmed V and J ends, which lost 5 bases and 0 bases, there was a span of 11 bases. Germline loops: CDR1 SGDLS, CDR2 YYNGEE. The DNA for the CDR3 is TGTGCCAGCAGTTACGACAGTTCTAACTATGGCTACACCTTC. The encoded protein is CASSYDSSNYGYTF.

The chain is built from TRBV12-3 or TRBV12-4 and TRBJ1-2; perhaps TRBD1 as D (6 bases). The CDR3 runs 13 residues. Deletions cut 3 bases from V and 8 bases from J, with 13 bases between. The CDR3 DNA sequence: TGTGCCAGCAGTTTCCAACAGGGTGGAGGCTACACCTTC. Protein sequence: CASSFQQGGGYTF.

This clone was picked up many times. V gene TRBV24-1 combines with J gene TRBJ2-2; D might be TRBD1 (5 bases). The CDR3 totals 16 residues. CDR1 and CDR2 from the germline V gene are KGHDR and SFDVKD. The V gene lost 0 bases and the J gene lost 3 bases, with 10 bases spanning the gap. The CDR3 spells CATSDLLGQDTGELFF. In DNA, the CDR3 is TGTGCCACCAGTGATTTGCTGGGGCAGGACACCGGGGAGCTGTTTTTT.

This CDR3 reads CASSTQGTGATEAFF. The CDR3 DNA follows: TGTGCCAGCAGCACCCAGGGGACAGGGGCGACTGAAGCTTTCTTT. The chain carries TRBV2 and TRBJ1-1, with 10 bases aligning to TRBD1. The germline V gene encodes CDR1 SNHLY and CDR2 FYNNEI. Losses at the gene ends were 6 bases for V and 5 bases for J; bases not matched to a gene: 9. The CDR3 is made up of 15 amino acids. Based on the CDR3 plus reference TRBV2 and TRBJ1-1, the full variable domain is EPEVTQTPSHQVTQMGQEVILRCVPISNHLYFYWYRQILGQKVEFLVSFYNNEISEKSEIFDDQFSVERPDGSNFTLKIRSTKLEDSAMYFCASSTQGTGATEAFFGQGTRLTVV.

This clone was seen only once. The V call is TRBV27, the J call TRBJ2-7, with 7 bases fitting TRBD1. The germline CDR1 and CDR2 sequences are MNHEY and SMNVEV (reference sequence). Trimming cost V 3 bases and J 4 bases; bases outside gene matches: 12. There are 16 residues in the CDR3. The CDR3 protein is CASSLAAGTAAYEQYV. DNA of the CDR3: TGTGCCAGCAGTTTGGCCGCAGGGACAGCAGCTTACGAGCAGTACGTC.

A single count supports this clone. The chain links TRBV3-1 (or the pseudogene TRBV3-2) to TRBJ2-1; the D gene is possibly TRBD1 (5 bases). Trimming removed 5 bases at V and 7 bases at J, with 15 bases between. This CDR3 has 14 residues. CDR1 is LGHDT and CDR2 is YNNKEL in the germline V gene (reference sequence). The CDR3 sequence: CASSERTPGNEQFF. As DNA, the CDR3 is TGTGCCAGCAGCGAAAGGACACCTGGGAATGAGCAGTTCTTC.

V is TRBV29-1 and J is TRBJ2-5; tentatively, D is TRBD1 (6 bases). The CDR3 totals 15 residues. The germline V and J ends were trimmed by 5 bases and 4 bases, with 20 bases remaining between them. Germline CDR1 is SQVTM and CDR2 is ANQGSEA. The CDR3 spells CSVYGYSRGTETQYF. For the CDR3, the DNA is TGCAGCGTTTACGGGTATAGCAGGGGAACAGAGACCCAGTACTTC. The full variable domain, rest sourced from reference TRBV29-1 and TRBJ2-5, is SAVISQKPSRDICQRGTSLTIQCQVDSQVTMMFWYRQQPGQSLTLIATANQGSEATYESGFVIDKFPISRPNLTFSTLTVSNMSPEDSSIYLCSVYGYSRGTETQYFGPGTRLLVL.

The V call is TRBV9, the J call TRBJ2-1; TRBD2 matches at 7 bases. This CDR3 is 16 amino acids long. Trimming cost V 1 base and J 3 bases; bases outside gene matches: 7. In germline, CDR1 is SGDLS, CDR2 YYNGEE. The CDR3 loop reads CASSVSGTKVYNEQFF. CDR3 nucleotides: TGTGCCAGCAGCGTATCCGGGACTAAAGTCTACAATGAGCAGTTCTTC.

V is TRBV5-4 and J is TRBJ2-2; 8 bases agree with TRBD2. This CDR3 has 16 amino acids. The germline gives CDR1 SGHNT, CDR2 YYREEE (reference sequence). V shed 4 bases, J shed 1 base, and the junction held 6 bases outside the gene matches. CDR3 amino acids: CASSRKLAVNTGELFF. CDR3 nucleotide sequence: TGTGCCAGCAGCCGCAAACTAGCGGTGAACACCGGGGAGCTGTTTTTT.

The chain links TRBV3-1 (or the pseudogene TRBV3-2) to TRBJ1-2; D might be TRBD1 (5 bases). Per germline, CDR1 LGHDT and CDR2 YNNKEL (reference sequence). CDR3 length equals 13 residues. The V gene lost 6 bases and the J gene lost 7 bases, with 15 bases spanning the gap. The CDR3 is CASSGGTSGGYTF. The CDR3 region has the DNA TGTGCCAGCAGTGGGGGGACGTCTGGTGGCTACACCTTC.

The J gene is TRBJ2-1, the V gene TRBV3-1 (or the pseudogene TRBV3-2); a possible D gene is TRBD2 (6 bases). This CDR3 is built from 17 residues. The germline CDR1 and CDR2 sequences are LGHDT and YNNKEL (reference sequence). V lost 5 bases and J 4 bases, leaving 21 bases between the germline ends. The CDR3 here is CASSKQAGLSYYNEQFF. DNA for the CDR3: TGTGCCAGCAGCAAACAAGCGGGCCTATCATATTACAATGAGCAGTTCTTC.

The J gene is TRBJ1-3, the V gene TRBV14; possibly TRBD1 for D (6 bases). The V end was cut by 4 bases, the J end by 2 bases, with 12 bases between. The CDR3 has 15 residues. CDR1 and CDR2 (germline): SGHDN, FVKESK. The DNA of the CDR3 is TGTGCCAGCAGCCCGACAGGTTTCGCTGGAAACACCATATATTTT. Translating it yields CASSPTGFAGNTIYF. Drawing the rest from reference TRBV14 and TRBJ1-3, the complete variable domain is EAGVTQFPSHSVIEKGQTVTLRCDPISGHDNLYWYRRVMGKEIKFLLHFVKESKQDESGMPNNRFLAERTGGTYSTLKVQPAELEDSGVYFCASSPTGFAGNTIYFGEGSWLTVV.

The V call is TRBV4-1, the J call TRBJ1-2; no clear D gene. CDR1 and CDR2 from the germline V gene are MGHRA and YSYEKL. V was shortened by 4 bases and J by 2 bases, with 14 bases between the two germline ends. The CDR3 totals 15 residues. CDR3 nucleotides: TGCGCCAGCAGCCCGCGGACGGGAAGCAACTATGGCTACACCTTC. Amino acids: CASSPRTGSNYGYTF.

V is TRBV5-1 and J is TRBJ2-7; D may be TRBD2 (5 bases). Germline-derived CDR1 and CDR2 are SGHRS and YFSETQ. This CDR3 is 14 amino acids long. V gave up 4 bases and J gave up 5 bases, with 16 bases separating them. Here the CDR3 DNA reads TGCGCCAGCAGCGCGGCGGGCAATGGGCACGAGCAGTACTTC. This translates into CASSAAGNGHEQYF.

The chain couples TRBV19 to TRBJ2-2; perhaps TRBD1 as D (6 bases). V lost 5 bases and J 5 bases, leaving 12 bases between the germline ends. The CDR3 has 14 residues. Per the germline V gene, CDR1 is LNHDA and CDR2 is SQIVND (reference sequence). In nucleotides, the CDR3 is TGTGCCAGTAGTGCCGGACAGTTGACCGGGGAGCTGTTTTTT. It codes for CASSAGQLTGELFF.

The rearrangement uses TRBV5-1 and TRBJ1-1; D not resolved. With 0 bases removed from V and 0 bases from J, the gap between germline ends came to 12 bases. The CDR3 consists of 16 residues. Germline lookup yields CDR1 SGHRS and CDR2 YFSETQ. CDR3 DNA sequence: TGCGCCAGCAGCTTGGGGGCAGTTAAAATGAACACTGAAGCTTTCTTT. Translation: CASSLGAVKMNTEAFF.

This clone is a singleton in its sample. The rearrangement links TRBV28 to TRBJ1-1, with D possibly TRBD1 on 6 matching bases. V dropped 2 bases and J dropped 1 base, with 17 bases sitting between them. The CDR3 contains 17 residues. CDR1 is MDHEN and CDR2 is SYDVKM in the germline V gene. The CDR3 bases are TGTGCCAGCAGTTTAAGGGCGGGGGACACGAGGAACACTGAAGCTTTCTTT. It translates to CASSLRAGDTRNTEAFF.